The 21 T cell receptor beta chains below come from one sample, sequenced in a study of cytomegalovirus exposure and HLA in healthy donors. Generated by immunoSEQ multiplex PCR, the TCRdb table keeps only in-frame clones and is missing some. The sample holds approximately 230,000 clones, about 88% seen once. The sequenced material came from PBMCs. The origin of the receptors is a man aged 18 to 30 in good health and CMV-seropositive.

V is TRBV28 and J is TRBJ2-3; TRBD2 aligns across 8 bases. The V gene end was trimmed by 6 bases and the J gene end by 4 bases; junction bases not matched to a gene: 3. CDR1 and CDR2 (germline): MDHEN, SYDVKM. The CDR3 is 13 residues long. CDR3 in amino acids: CASRAGAPDTQYF. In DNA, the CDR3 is TGTGCCAGCAGAGCGGGGGCCCCAGATACGCAGTATTTT. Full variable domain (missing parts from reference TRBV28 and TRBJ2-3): DVKVTQSSRYLVKRTGEKVFLECVQDMDHENMFWYRQDPGLGLRLIYFSYDVKMKEKGDIPEGYSVSREKKERFSLILESASTNQTSMYLCASRAGAPDTQYFGPGTRLTVL.

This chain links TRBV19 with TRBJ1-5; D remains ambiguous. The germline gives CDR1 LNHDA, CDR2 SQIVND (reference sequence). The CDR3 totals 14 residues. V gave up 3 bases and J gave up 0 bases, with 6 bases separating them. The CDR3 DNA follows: TGTGCCAGTAGTATGGGGTTTAGCAATCAGCCCCAGCATTTT. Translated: CASSMGFSNQPQHF.

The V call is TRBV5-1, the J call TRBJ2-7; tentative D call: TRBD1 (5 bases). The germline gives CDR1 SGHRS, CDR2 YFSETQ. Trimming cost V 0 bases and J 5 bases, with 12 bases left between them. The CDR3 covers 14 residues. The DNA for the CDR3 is TGCGCCAGCAGCTTGGACAGCAGGGTCCACGAGCAGTACTTC. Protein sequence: CASSLDSRVHEQYF.

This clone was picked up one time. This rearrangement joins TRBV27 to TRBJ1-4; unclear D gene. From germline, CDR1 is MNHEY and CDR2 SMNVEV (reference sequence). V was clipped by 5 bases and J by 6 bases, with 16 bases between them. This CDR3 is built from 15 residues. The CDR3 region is CASSPLELDHEKLFF. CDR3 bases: TGTGCCAGCAGTCCACTGGAATTAGATCATGAAAAACTGTTTTTT.

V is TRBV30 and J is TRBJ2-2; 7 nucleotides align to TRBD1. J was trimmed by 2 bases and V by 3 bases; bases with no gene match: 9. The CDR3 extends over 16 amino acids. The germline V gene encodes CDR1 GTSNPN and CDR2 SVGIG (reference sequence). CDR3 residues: CAWSKKTGKNTGELFF. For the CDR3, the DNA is TGTGCCTGGAGCAAAAAGACAGGGAAAAACACCGGGGAGCTGTTTTTT.

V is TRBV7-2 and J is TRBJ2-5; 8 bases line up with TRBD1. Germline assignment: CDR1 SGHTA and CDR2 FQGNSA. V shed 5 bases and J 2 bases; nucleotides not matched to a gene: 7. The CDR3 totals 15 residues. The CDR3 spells CASSRSYRGQETQYF. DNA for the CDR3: TGTGCCAGCAGCCGTTCCTACAGGGGGCAAGAGACCCAGTACTTC.

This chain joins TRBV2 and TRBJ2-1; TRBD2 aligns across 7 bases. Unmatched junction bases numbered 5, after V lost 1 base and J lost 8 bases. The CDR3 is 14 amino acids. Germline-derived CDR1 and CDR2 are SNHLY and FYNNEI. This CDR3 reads CASSEGTSFHEQFF. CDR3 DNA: TGTGCCAGCAGTGAAGGGACTAGTTTTCATGAGCAGTTCTTC.

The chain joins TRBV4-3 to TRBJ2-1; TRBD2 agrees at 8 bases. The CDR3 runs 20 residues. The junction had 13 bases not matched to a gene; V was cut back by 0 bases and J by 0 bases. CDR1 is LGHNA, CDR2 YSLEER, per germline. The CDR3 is CASSQDGAGGYLSSYNEQFF. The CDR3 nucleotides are TGCGCCAGCAGCCAAGACGGGGCGGGAGGCTATCTGAGCTCCTACAATGAGCAGTTCTTC.

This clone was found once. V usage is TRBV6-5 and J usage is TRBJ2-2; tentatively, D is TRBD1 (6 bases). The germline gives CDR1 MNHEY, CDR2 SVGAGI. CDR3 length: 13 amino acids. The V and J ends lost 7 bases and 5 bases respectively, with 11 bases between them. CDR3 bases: TGTGCCAGCACCCAAACAGGGACCGGGGAGCTGTTTTTT. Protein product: CASTQTGTGELFF.

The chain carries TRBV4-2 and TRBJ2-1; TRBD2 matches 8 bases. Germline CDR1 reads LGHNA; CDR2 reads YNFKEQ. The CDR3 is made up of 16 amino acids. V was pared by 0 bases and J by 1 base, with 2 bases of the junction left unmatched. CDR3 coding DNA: TGTGCCAGCAGCCAAGATTCTAGCGGGTCCTACAATGAGCAGTTCTTC. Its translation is CASSQDSSGSYNEQFF.

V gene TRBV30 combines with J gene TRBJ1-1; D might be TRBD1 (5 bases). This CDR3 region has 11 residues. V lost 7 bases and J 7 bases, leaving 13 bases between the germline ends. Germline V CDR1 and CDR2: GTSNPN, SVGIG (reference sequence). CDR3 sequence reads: CASSRQLEAFF. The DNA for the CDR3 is TGTGCCTCCTCACGACAGCTTGAAGCTTTCTTT. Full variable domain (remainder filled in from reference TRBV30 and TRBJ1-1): SQTIHQWPATLVQPVGSPLSLECTVEGTSNPNLYWYRQAAGRGLQLLFYSVGIGQISSEVPQNLSASRPQDRQFILSSKKLLLSDSGFYLCASSRQLEAFFGQGTRLTVV.

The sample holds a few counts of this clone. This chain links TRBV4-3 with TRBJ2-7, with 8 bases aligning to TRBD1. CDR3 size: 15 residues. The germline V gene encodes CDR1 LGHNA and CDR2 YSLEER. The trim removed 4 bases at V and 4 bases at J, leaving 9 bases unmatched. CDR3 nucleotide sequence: TGCGCCAGCAGCCCAGAGTGGCAGGGGGCTTACGAGCAGTACTTC. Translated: CASSPEWQGAYEQYF.

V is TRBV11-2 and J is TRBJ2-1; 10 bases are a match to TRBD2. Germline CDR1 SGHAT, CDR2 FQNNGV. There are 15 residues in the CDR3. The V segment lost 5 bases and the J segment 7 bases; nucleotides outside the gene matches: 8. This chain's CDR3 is CASSRKREGLNEQFF. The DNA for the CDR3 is TGTGCCAGCAGCCGGAAGCGGGAGGGCCTTAATGAGCAGTTCTTC.

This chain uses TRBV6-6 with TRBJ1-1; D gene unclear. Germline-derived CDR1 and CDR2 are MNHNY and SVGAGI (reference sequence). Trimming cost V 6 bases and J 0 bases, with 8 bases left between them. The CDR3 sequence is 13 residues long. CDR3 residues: CASRGLLNTEAFF. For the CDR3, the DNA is TGTGCCAGCAGAGGGTTATTGAACACTGAAGCTTTCTTT.

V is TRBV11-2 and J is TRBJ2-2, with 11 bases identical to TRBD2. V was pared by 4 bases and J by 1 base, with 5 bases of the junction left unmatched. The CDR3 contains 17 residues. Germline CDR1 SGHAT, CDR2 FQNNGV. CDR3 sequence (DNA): TGTGCCAGCAGCTCTAGGACTAGCGGGCGGAACACCGGGGAGCTGTTTTTT. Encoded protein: CASSSRTSGRNTGELFF.

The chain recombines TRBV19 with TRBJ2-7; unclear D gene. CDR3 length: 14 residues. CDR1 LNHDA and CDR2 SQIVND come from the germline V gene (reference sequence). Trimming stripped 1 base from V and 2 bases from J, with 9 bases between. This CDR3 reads CASSIATGTYEQYF. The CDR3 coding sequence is TGTGCCAGTAGTATAGCGACTGGGACCTACGAGCAGTACTTC.

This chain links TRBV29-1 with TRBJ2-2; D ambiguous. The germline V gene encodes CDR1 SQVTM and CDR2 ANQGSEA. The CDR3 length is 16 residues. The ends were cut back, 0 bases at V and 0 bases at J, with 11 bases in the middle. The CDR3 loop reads CSVEDPEVTNTGELFF. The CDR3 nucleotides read TGCAGCGTTGAAGATCCCGAAGTAACGAACACCGGGGAGCTGTTTTTT.

The CDR3 DNA sequence: TGTGCCAGCTCAGGGGGTAGGGGTGAAAAACTGTTTTTT. Translated, it gives CASSGGRGEKLFF. The rearrangement uses TRBV2 and TRBJ1-4; TRBD1 matches 7 bases. The ends lost 8 bases at V and 7 bases at J; junction bases unmatched: 7. Germline assignment: CDR1 SNHLY and CDR2 FYNNEI. The length of the CDR3 is 13 residues.

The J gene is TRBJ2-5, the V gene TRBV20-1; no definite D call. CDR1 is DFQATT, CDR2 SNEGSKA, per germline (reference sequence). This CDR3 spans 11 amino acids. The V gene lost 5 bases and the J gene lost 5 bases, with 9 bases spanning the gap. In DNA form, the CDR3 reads TGCAGTGCTGCTACAAGGGAGACCCAGTACTTC. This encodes CSAATRETQYF.

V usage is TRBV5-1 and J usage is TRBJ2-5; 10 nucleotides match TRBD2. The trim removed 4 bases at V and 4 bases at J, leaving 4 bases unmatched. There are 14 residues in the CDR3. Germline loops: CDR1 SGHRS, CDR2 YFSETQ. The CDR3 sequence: CASSPGTSVETQYF. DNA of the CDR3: TGCGCCAGCAGCCCGGGGACTAGCGTAGAGACCCAGTACTTC.

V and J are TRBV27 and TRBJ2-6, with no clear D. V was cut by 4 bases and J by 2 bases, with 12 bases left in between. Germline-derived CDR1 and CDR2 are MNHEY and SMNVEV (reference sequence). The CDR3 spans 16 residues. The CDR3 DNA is TGTGCCAGCAGTTCCCTTTCAGGTACTGGGGCCAACGTCCTGACTTTC. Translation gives CASSSLSGTGANVLTF.